A selection of T cell receptor beta chains follows, all from one sample in a study of T cells in Graves' hyperthyroidism and ophthalmopathy. One entry per CDR3 protein, called by TCRdb with MiXCR from the multiplex PCR reads. The repertoire consists of 550,000 to 800,000 distinct CDR3 sequences, with around a sixth occurring once and the leading ten covering around 15%. Sequenced sample: blood. The receptors stem from a man aged 50-60 years with Graves' hyperthyroidism. Both conserved end residues are part of each CDR3. Each record gives: D gene, clone size, V gene, J gene, CDR3 DNA, CDR3 protein. D genes are given only for firm matches. Clone sizes are given selectively: once, few, many, or a class where the clone is expanded.

d_call: -; clone_size: -; v_call: TRBV5-1; j_call: TRBJ1-3; cdr3_nt: TGCGCCAGCAGCTTGGATTTCAGGAACACCATATATTTT; cdr3_aa: CASSLDFRNTIYF
d_call: TRBD2; clone_size: many; v_call: TRBV19; j_call: TRBJ2-2; cdr3_nt: TGTGCCAGTATCGGACTAGCGAACACCGGGGAGCTGTTTTTT; cdr3_aa: CASIGLANTGELFF
d_call: -; clone_size: few; v_call: TRBV5-5; j_call: TRBJ2-1; cdr3_nt: TGTGCCAGCAGCCCCGGACTCCACCCACCATACAATGAGCAGTTCTTC; cdr3_aa: CASSPGLHPPYNEQFF
d_call: -; clone_size: many; v_call: TRBV2; j_call: TRBJ1-5; cdr3_nt: TGTGCCAGCAGGGAGGGTTACTCGCAGCCCCAGCATTTT; cdr3_aa: CASREGYSQPQHF
d_call: -; clone_size: many; v_call: TRBV6-2/TRBV6-3; j_call: TRBJ2-2; cdr3_nt: TGTGCCAGCAGTTATAGCTACTACACCGGGGAGCTGTTTTTT; cdr3_aa: CASSYSYYTGELFF
d_call: -; clone_size: many; v_call: TRBV6-2/TRBV6-3; j_call: TRBJ2-7; cdr3_nt: TGTGCCAGCACTGACCCGGAGCCCTACGAGCAGTACTTC; cdr3_aa: CASTDPEPYEQYF
d_call: -; clone_size: -; v_call: TRBV6-1; j_call: TRBJ1-5; cdr3_nt: TGTGCCAGCAGTCGACCGGAAGGGGGTGGCAATCAGCCCCAGCATTTT; cdr3_aa: CASSRPEGGGNQPQHF
d_call: -; clone_size: many; v_call: TRBV6-2/TRBV6-3; j_call: TRBJ1-2; cdr3_nt: TGTGCCAGCAGTACCCACGACAAGGAACAATACTATGGCTACACCTTC; cdr3_aa: CASSTHDKEQYYGYTF
d_call: -; clone_size: many; v_call: TRBV27; j_call: TRBJ1-5; cdr3_nt: TGTGCCAGCAGCATCGGGGAAGTCGGCCAGCCCCAGCATTTT; cdr3_aa: CASSIGEVGQPQHF
d_call: -; clone_size: -; v_call: TRBV10-3; j_call: TRBJ2-5; cdr3_nt: TGTGCCATCATGTCCGGGACGGGAGAGACCCAGTACTTC; cdr3_aa: CAIMSGTGETQYF
d_call: -; clone_size: few; v_call: TRBV29-1; j_call: TRBJ2-7; cdr3_nt: TGCAGCGTCTTTTTACGGGAGTGGATGGGGGAGCAGTACTTC; cdr3_aa: CSVFLREWMGEQYF
d_call: TRBD1; clone_size: -; v_call: TRBV28; j_call: TRBJ1-2; cdr3_nt: TGTGCCAGCAGTTCGACAGGGGCCCCCTCCTATGGCTACACCTTC; cdr3_aa: CASSSTGAPSYGYTF
d_call: -; clone_size: -; v_call: TRBV29-1; j_call: TRBJ1-1; cdr3_nt: TGCAGCGTTGAGGGACTAAGGACTGAAGCTTTCTTT; cdr3_aa: CSVEGLRTEAFF
d_call: TRBD1; clone_size: many; v_call: TRBV12-3/TRBV12-4; j_call: TRBJ1-1; cdr3_nt: TGTGCCAGCATATCGACAGGGAATACTGAAGCTTTCTTT; cdr3_aa: CASISTGNTEAFF
d_call: -; clone_size: -; v_call: TRBV2; j_call: TRBJ1-5; cdr3_nt: TGTGCCAGCAGTGTCGTGGGTAGATATCAGCCCCATCATTTT; cdr3_aa: CASSVVGRYQPHHF
d_call: -; clone_size: -; v_call: TRBV18; j_call: TRBJ1-1; cdr3_nt: TGTGCCAGCTCACCACAGGGTTCAGAGGGCGCCTTTGAAGCTTTCTTT; cdr3_aa: CASSPQGSEGAFEAFF
d_call: -; clone_size: -; v_call: TRBV7-9; j_call: TRBJ1-3; cdr3_nt: TGTGCCAGCAGCCAAGAAGGGACCTCTGGAAACACCATATATTTT; cdr3_aa: CASSQEGTSGNTIYF
d_call: -; clone_size: -; v_call: TRBV30; j_call: TRBJ2-7; cdr3_nt: TGTGCCTGGAGTGTATTAGGGGTTCTTCCGGACGAGCAGTACTTC; cdr3_aa: CAWSVLGVLPDEQYF
d_call: -; clone_size: -; v_call: TRBV10-3; j_call: TRBJ2-7; cdr3_nt: TGTGCCATCAGTATTTCGTGGGTCCGGAACGAGCAGTACTTC; cdr3_aa: CAISISWVRNEQYF
d_call: TRBD1; clone_size: -; v_call: TRBV3-1; j_call: TRBJ1-2; cdr3_nt: TGTGCCAGCAGCCCCAGGACAGGGGGCGGCCATAACTATGGCTACACCTTC; cdr3_aa: CASSPRTGGGHNYGYTF
d_call: TRBD1; clone_size: many; v_call: TRBV12-5; j_call: TRBJ2-2; cdr3_nt: TGTGCTAGTGGTTTGGTGGGACAGACCACCGGGGAGCTGTTTTTT; cdr3_aa: CASGLVGQTTGELFF
d_call: -; clone_size: -; v_call: TRBV24-1; j_call: TRBJ2-3; cdr3_nt: TGTGCCACCAGTGATTTCGGACTGAGTAGCACAGATACGCAGTATTTT; cdr3_aa: CATSDFGLSSTDTQYF
d_call: TRBD1; clone_size: many; v_call: TRBV27; j_call: TRBJ2-6; cdr3_nt: TGTGCCAGCAGTTTATGGGACAGGGGTTCTGGGGCCAACGTCCTGACTTTC; cdr3_aa: CASSLWDRGSGANVLTF
d_call: -; clone_size: -; v_call: TRBV7-2; j_call: TRBJ2-1; cdr3_nt: TGTGCCAGCAGCTTAAGCGACAATGAGCAGTTCTTC; cdr3_aa: CASSLSDNEQFF
d_call: -; clone_size: few; v_call: TRBV29-1; j_call: TRBJ1-1; cdr3_nt: TGCAGCGTTGAAGTAAGGGACCTCTTAGCTTTCTTT; cdr3_aa: CSVEVRDLLAFF
d_call: TRBD2; clone_size: -; v_call: TRBV28; j_call: TRBJ2-7; cdr3_nt: TGTGCCAGCAGGGGTAGCGGGAGGAGGTCCGACGAGGAGTACTTC; cdr3_aa: CASRGSGRRSDEEYF
d_call: TRBD2; clone_size: many; v_call: TRBV28; j_call: TRBJ2-5; cdr3_nt: TGTGCCAGCAGTCCCGGCGGGGGTCTACAAGAGACCCAGTACTTC; cdr3_aa: CASSPGGGLQETQYF
d_call: -; clone_size: -; v_call: TRBV5-1; j_call: TRBJ2-1; cdr3_nt: TGCGCCAGCAGCGAGACAGGTATGGAGGACAATGAGCAGTTCTTC; cdr3_aa: CASSETGMEDNEQFF
d_call: -; clone_size: few; v_call: TRBV19; j_call: TRBJ2-7; cdr3_nt: TGTGCCAGTAGTACCTCGAGGCCCGTGGAGCAGTACTTC; cdr3_aa: CASSTSRPVEQYF
d_call: -; clone_size: -; v_call: TRBV27; j_call: TRBJ2-3; cdr3_nt: TGTGCCAGCACCCGACTAGATACAGATACGCAGTATTTT; cdr3_aa: CASTRLDTDTQYF
d_call: -; clone_size: -; v_call: TRBV14; j_call: TRBJ2-5; cdr3_nt: TGTGCCAGCAGTCGACTTTGGGGAGAGACCCAGTACTTC; cdr3_aa: CASSRLWGETQYF
d_call: -; clone_size: few; v_call: TRBV19; j_call: TRBJ2-2; cdr3_nt: TGTGCCATTGGGACTTTCACCGGGGAGCTGTTTTTT; cdr3_aa: CAIGTFTGELFF
d_call: TRBD2; clone_size: many; v_call: TRBV6-7; j_call: TRBJ2-7; cdr3_nt: TGTGCCAGCAGTTACACGACTAGCGGGAGCCATGTCATCGACGAGCAGTACTTC; cdr3_aa: CASSYTTSGSHVIDEQYF
d_call: TRBD2; clone_size: few; v_call: TRBV20-1; j_call: TRBJ2-3; cdr3_nt: TGCAGTGCGGTCACTAGCGGTAACACAGATACGCAGTATTTT; cdr3_aa: CSAVTSGNTDTQYF
d_call: TRBD2; clone_size: -; v_call: TRBV20-1; j_call: TRBJ2-1; cdr3_nt: TGCAGTGCTGAACATCCTAGCGGGAGTAGGAATGAGCAGTTCTTC; cdr3_aa: CSAEHPSGSRNEQFF
d_call: -; clone_size: -; v_call: TRBV28; j_call: TRBJ1-5; cdr3_nt: TGTGCCAGCACTCCTGAGACATTGAGTTTCAATCAGCCCCAGCATTTT; cdr3_aa: CASTPETLSFNQPQHF
d_call: -; clone_size: once; v_call: TRBV27; j_call: TRBJ2-5; cdr3_nt: TGTGCCAGCAGGGCGGGACACCAAGAGACCCAGTACTTC; cdr3_aa: CASRAGHQETQYF
d_call: -; clone_size: -; v_call: TRBV19; j_call: TRBJ1-1; cdr3_nt: TGTGCCAGCAGGGACTTCGAAGCTTTCTTT; cdr3_aa: CASRDFEAFF
d_call: -; clone_size: many; v_call: TRBV30; j_call: TRBJ1-2; cdr3_nt: TGTGCCTGCGATCTTTACAGGGACTATGGCTACACCTTC; cdr3_aa: CACDLYRDYGYTF
d_call: TRBD2; clone_size: few; v_call: TRBV5-8; j_call: TRBJ2-5; cdr3_nt: TGTGCCAGCAGCACCAGACTAGCGGGAGCGGGAGAGACCCAGTACTTC; cdr3_aa: CASSTRLAGAGETQYF
d_call: TRBD2; clone_size: -; v_call: TRBV9; j_call: TRBJ2-7; cdr3_nt: TGTGCCAGCAGCGTAGGCGGGACTAGCGGTTACTACGAGCAGTACTTC; cdr3_aa: CASSVGGTSGYYEQYF
d_call: -; clone_size: many; v_call: TRBV6-1; j_call: TRBJ2-5; cdr3_nt: TGTGCCAGCGGAGCGCTGCGGGGCCAGGAGACCCAGTACTTC; cdr3_aa: CASGALRGQETQYF
d_call: -; clone_size: few; v_call: TRBV6-1; j_call: TRBJ1-5; cdr3_nt: TGTGCCAGCAGTCTAGAAGGGCGGGGACAGCCCCAGCATTTT; cdr3_aa: CASSLEGRGQPQHF
d_call: -; clone_size: -; v_call: TRBV7-8; j_call: TRBJ2-1; cdr3_nt: TGTGCCAGCAGCCTGATTCGACAGCACTCTAGCTCCTACAATGAGCAGTTCTTC; cdr3_aa: CASSLIRQHSSSYNEQFF
d_call: TRBD2; clone_size: -; v_call: TRBV20-1; j_call: TRBJ2-7; cdr3_nt: TGCAGTGCTAGCTTCCGGGGGGTCGAGCAGTACTTC; cdr3_aa: CSASFRGVEQYF
d_call: -; clone_size: few; v_call: TRBV19; j_call: TRBJ2-7; cdr3_nt: TGTGCCAGTAGCCCCGTTTTAGGAACAACCTACGAGCAGTACTTC; cdr3_aa: CASSPVLGTTYEQYF
d_call: -; clone_size: -; v_call: TRBV5-1; j_call: TRBJ2-1; cdr3_nt: TGCGCCAGCAGCTTGATCCCCAGGGCTCAGAGCTCCTACAATGAGCAGTTCTTC; cdr3_aa: CASSLIPRAQSSYNEQFF
d_call: TRBD2; clone_size: -; v_call: TRBV9; j_call: TRBJ2-5; cdr3_nt: TGTGCCAGCAGCGTAGGGGCTAGCGGGAAGGGGACCCAGTACTTC; cdr3_aa: CASSVGASGKGTQYF
d_call: -; clone_size: once; v_call: TRBV3-1; j_call: TRBJ2-4; cdr3_nt: TGTGCCAGCAGCCAAGGCGGTTTAGCCAAAAACATTCAGTACTTC; cdr3_aa: CASSQGGLAKNIQYF
d_call: -; clone_size: few; v_call: TRBV28; j_call: TRBJ2-1; cdr3_nt: TGTGCTTCGGTGGGTGACAATGAGCAGTTCTTC; cdr3_aa: CASVGDNEQFF